This note documents a single T cell receptor (beta chain) sequence. Deletions cut 3 bases from V and 2 bases from J, with 4 bases between. The CDR3 consists of 12 residues. Germline V gene data show CDR1 as SGDLS and CDR2 as YYNGEE. This sample was included in a study of blood T cell repertoires in COVID-19. Background on the study: Acute-phase and convalescent COVID-19 samples originated in the United States, Italy and Spain. The analysed material was cDNA or gDNA that came from T cells, B-cell-depleted T cells, or PBMCs.

In the source study's methods: It was from reference gene primer amplification that nucleated cell counts were estimated. Clones were sequenced by immunoSEQ multiplex PCR, and TCRdb holds only the in-frame ones, with some missing. The D gene and trimming were derived from the DNA, and the V and J assignments and clone size from that table. The data show 57,000 or so clones, roughly 76% seen once. Sequencing input: peripheral blood. The chain couples TRBV9 to TRBJ2-3; no clear D. This TCR derives from a man aged 50 to 60 with active or convalescent COVID-19. The DNA of the CDR3 is TGTGCCAGCAGCGCCCTCACAGATACGCAGTATTTT. Amino acids: CASSALTDTQYF.